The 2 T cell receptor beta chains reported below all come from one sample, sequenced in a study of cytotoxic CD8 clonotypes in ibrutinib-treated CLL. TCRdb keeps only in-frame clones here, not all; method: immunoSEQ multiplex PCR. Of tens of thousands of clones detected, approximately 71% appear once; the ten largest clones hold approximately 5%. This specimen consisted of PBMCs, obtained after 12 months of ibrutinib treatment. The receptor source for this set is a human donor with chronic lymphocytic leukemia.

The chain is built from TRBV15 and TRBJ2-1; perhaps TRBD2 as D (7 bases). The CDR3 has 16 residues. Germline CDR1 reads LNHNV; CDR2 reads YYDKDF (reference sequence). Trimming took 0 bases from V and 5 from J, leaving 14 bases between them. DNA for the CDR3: TGTGCCACCAGCAGAGATCTAGGGGGGGCCCACAATGAGCAGTTCTTC. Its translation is CATSRDLGGAHNEQFF.

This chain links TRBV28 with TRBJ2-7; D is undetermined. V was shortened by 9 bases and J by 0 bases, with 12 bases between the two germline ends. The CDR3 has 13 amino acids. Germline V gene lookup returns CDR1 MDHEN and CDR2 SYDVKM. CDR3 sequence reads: CARPPWGSYEQYF. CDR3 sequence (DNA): TGTGCCAGACCCCCATGGGGCTCCTACGAGCAGTACTTC.